The 27 T cell receptor beta chains given below trace back to one sample, sequenced in a study of blood T cell repertoires in COVID-19 (dated by TCRdb to between 2020 and 2021). The receptor library was made with the immunoSEQ multiplex PCR assay. Not all clones reach the TCRdb copy of this immuneACCESS table, which keeps in-frame sequences only. Checked studies attribute under half of the gap to unresolved V genes and leave the rest unexplained. The sample data list roughly 200,000 clones, and about 86% of these were observed just once. The top ten hold 1.5% of the sample. The source material was peripheral blood. The receptors come from a man aged 18 to 35 with active or convalescent COVID-19.

This chain joins TRBV13 and TRBJ2-7; D might be TRBD1 (5 bases). Germline loops: CDR1 PRHDT, CDR2 FYEKMQ (reference sequence). V was shortened by 5 bases and J by 6 bases, with 11 bases between the two germline ends. This CDR3 region has 12 residues. CDR3 in amino acids: CASSRSQGEQYF. DNA for the CDR3: TGTGCCAGCAGCCGTAGCCAGGGCGAGCAGTACTTC.

The V call is TRBV4-3, the J call TRBJ2-1; TRBD1 is a possible D gene (6 bases). This CDR3 is 14 amino acids long. V lost 0 bases, J lost 12 bases, and 15 bases lay in between. Germline V gives CDR1 LGHNA, CDR2 YSLEER. CDR3 sequence: CASSQDVWADRQFF. The CDR3 DNA reads as TGCGCCAGCAGCCAAGACGTCTGGGCGGACAGGCAGTTCTTC.

This chain joins TRBV10-2 and TRBJ1-5, with TRBD1 as a possible D gene (5 bases). Germline CDR1 reads WSHSY; CDR2 reads SAAADI. The CDR3 is 15 amino acids. Trimming left V 2 bases short and J 10 bases short, with 18 bases between. The CDR3: CASSETGQGNFPQHF. CDR3 bases: TGCGCCAGCAGTGAGACCGGGCAGGGAAATTTCCCCCAGCATTTT.

The chain has TRBV11-2 and TRBJ1-5; D call uncertain. The CDR3 has 15 residues. Trimming removed 5 bases at V and 2 bases at J, with 13 bases between. CDR1 is SGHAT and CDR2 is FQNNGV in the germline V gene. The CDR3 is CASSPTNGGNQPQHF. CDR3 bases: TGTGCCAGCAGCCCGACTAACGGGGGCAATCAGCCCCAGCATTTT.

This rearrangement joins TRBV5-4 to TRBJ1-4; D is unclear. V was trimmed by 3 bases and J by 7 bases, leaving 16 bases between them. The CDR3 contains 15 residues. Germline CDR1 is SGHNT and CDR2 is YYREEE (reference sequence). The chain's CDR3 is CASSSDRESSEKLFF. The DNA of the CDR3 is TGTGCCAGCAGCTCGGACCGGGAGAGTAGTGAAAAACTGTTTTTT.

Here the CDR3 reads CAISERGTGELFF. CDR3 DNA sequence: TGTGCCATCAGTGAGAGGGGCACCGGGGAGCTGTTTTTT. The rearrangement links TRBV10-3 to TRBJ2-2; D might be TRBD1 (5 bases). The CDR3 is made up of 13 amino acids. CDR1 is ENHRY, CDR2 SYGVKD, per germline. V was pared by 2 bases and J by 4 bases, with 5 bases between.

The chain has TRBV10-3 and TRBJ2-2, with 9 bases aligning to TRBD1. Germline trimming cut 0 bases from V and 1 base from J; bases unmatched to any gene: 0. This CDR3 is built from 16 residues. From germline, CDR1 is ENHRY and CDR2 SYGVKD. CDR3 residues: CAISESDRGNTGELFF. CDR3 in DNA: TGTGCCATCAGTGAGTCGGACAGGGGGAACACCGGGGAGCTGTTTTTT.

The rearrangement uses TRBV5-6 and TRBJ1-2, with D unresolved. The CDR3 sequence is 19 residues long. The germline CDR1 and CDR2 sequences are SGHDT and YYEEEE. V lost 4 bases and J lost 3, with 28 bases in between. As DNA, the CDR3 is TGTGCCAGCAGCCCAATACTGATGCGGTCGGTTAGTGGTGACTATGGCTACACCTTC. Encoded protein: CASSPILMRSVSGDYGYTF.

The chain joins TRBV30 to TRBJ2-4, with 13 bases lining up with TRBD2. From germline, CDR1 is GTSNPN and CDR2 SVGIG (reference sequence). After removal of 3 bases from V and 1 base from J, the junction contained 12 bases not matched to a gene. The CDR3 spans 19 residues. The chain's CDR3 is CAWSEIVLAGGPAKNIQYF. CDR3 sequence (DNA): TGTGCCTGGAGCGAGATCGTACTAGCGGGAGGGCCGGCCAAAAACATTCAGTACTTC.

A note on this clone: This sample also contains other DNA sequences that code for the same CDR3. The chain joins TRBV19 to TRBJ1-2; TRBD1 is a possible D gene (5 bases). V was shortened by 4 bases and J by 4 bases, with 13 bases between the two germline ends. The germline V gene has CDR1 LNHDA and CDR2 SQIVND (reference sequence). The length of the CDR3 is 14 residues. The CDR3 DNA reads as TGTGCCAGTAGTACTTCCAGGGATGGCTATGGCTACACCTTC. Protein sequence: CASSTSRDGYGYTF.

This clone was counted once. The chain combines TRBV2 with TRBJ1-5, with 7 bases aligning to TRBD1. Losses at the gene ends were 4 bases for V and 5 bases for J; bases not matched to a gene: 14. CDR1 is SNHLY, CDR2 FYNNEI, per germline. The CDR3 totals 17 residues. The CDR3 region is CASSANRAGTVYQPQHF. The CDR3 DNA reads as TGTGCCAGCAGTGCTAACCGAGCTGGGACAGTTTATCAGCCCCAGCATTTT.

V gene TRBV4-3 combines with J gene TRBJ1-2; the D is unclear. This CDR3 region has 13 residues. V was trimmed by 4 bases and J by 6 bases, leaving 12 bases between them. Germline CDR1 and CDR2: LGHNA and YSLEER. CDR3 bases: TGCGCCAGCAGCCCTCATTTTGAGGATGGCTACACCTTC. The encoded protein is CASSPHFEDGYTF.

The chain employs TRBV11-2 and TRBJ2-3; D not certain. The V end lost 5 bases, the J end lost 6 bases, and 15 bases lay between the germline ends. Germline V CDR1 and CDR2: SGHAT, FQNNGV. CDR3 length equals 14 residues. CDR3 in amino acids: CASSTIPSTDTQYF. In DNA, the CDR3 is TGTGCCAGCAGCACTATCCCGTCCACGGATACGCAGTATTTT.

The V gene is TRBV28, the J gene TRBJ2-7; the D gene is possibly TRBD1 (6 bases). From germline, CDR1 is MDHEN and CDR2 SYDVKM. The CDR3 is 12 amino acids. Trimming left V 3 bases short and J 12 bases short, with 15 bases between. CDR3 sequence (DNA): TGTGCCAGCAGTTTGTCGAAACAGGGTGCGTACTTC. This sequence encodes CASSLSKQGAYF.

V and J are TRBV29-1 and TRBJ2-5; 11 nucleotides agree with TRBD2. Germline CDR1 SQVTM, CDR2 ANQGSEA. V gave up 3 bases and J gave up 4 bases; unmatched junction bases: 4. This CDR3 region has 14 residues. Here the CDR3 DNA reads TGCAGCGTTGACCAAACTAGCGGGGGAGAGACCCAGTACTTC. Amino acid sequence: CSVDQTSGGETQYF.

Of note for this clone: The same CDR3 also results from other DNA sequences found in this sample. The genes are TRBV6-5 and TRBJ1-1, with 11 bases that match TRBD1. J lost 4 bases, V lost 0 bases, and 1 base had no gene match. The CDR3 loop spans 15 amino acids. Per the germline V gene, CDR1 is MNHEY and CDR2 is SVGAGI. CDR3 DNA sequence: TGTGCCAGCAGTTACTCAGGGACAGGGGGCACTGAAGCTTTCTTT. It codes for CASSYSGTGGTEAFF.

The chain employs TRBV27 and TRBJ1-1; D is undetermined. Germline CDR1 MNHEY, CDR2 SMNVEV (reference sequence). The CDR3 covers 14 residues. V was cut by 2 bases and J by 6 bases, with 13 bases left in between. CDR3 sequence reads: CASSLGGLKSEAFF. The CDR3, as DNA: TGTGCCAGCAGTTTAGGAGGGTTAAAATCTGAAGCTTTCTTT.

This clone was counted a few times. CDR3 sequence: CASSLRGQAFYGYTF. In DNA, the CDR3 is TGTGCCAGCAGCCTCCGCGGACAGGCGTTCTATGGCTACACCTTC. This chain connects TRBV7-2 to TRBJ1-2, with TRBD1 matching over 7 bases. The CDR3 spans 15 residues. The germline gives CDR1 SGHTA, CDR2 FQGNSA. V lost 5 bases, J lost 4 bases, and 10 bases stayed unmatched.

The chain has TRBV19 and TRBJ1-1; maybe TRBD1 (6 bases). There are 14 residues in the CDR3. Trimming left V 7 bases short and J 0 bases short, with 12 bases between. Germline V lookup: CDR1 LNHDA, CDR2 SQIVND (reference sequence). Here the CDR3 reads CASTPTGVNTEAFF. In DNA form, the CDR3 reads TGTGCCAGTACGCCGACAGGAGTGAACACTGAAGCTTTCTTT.

This clone appeared a few times. The chain combines TRBV7-9 with TRBJ1-2; 7 bases match TRBD1. Trimming removed 4 bases from V and 5 bases from J; junction bases left unmatched: 19. The CDR3 length is 18 residues. Germline V gives CDR1 SEHNR, CDR2 FQNEAQ (reference sequence). DNA of the CDR3: TGTGCCAGCAGCTCCACCGGGACAGCCTCACAAAGAACATATGGCTACACCTTC. Amino acids: CASSSTGTASQRTYGYTF. The full variable domain, in which reference TRBV7-9 and TRBJ1-2 provide the parts outside the CDR3, is DTGVSQNPRHKITKRGQNVTFRCDPISEHNRLYWYRQTLGQGPEFLTYFQNEAQLEKSRLLSDRFSAERPKGSFSTLEIQRTEQGDSAMYLCASSSTGTASQRTYGYTFGSGTRLTVV.

The chain carries TRBV27 and TRBJ2-1; 12 positions match TRBD2. V lost 3 bases, J lost 8 bases, and 11 bases stayed unmatched. This CDR3 comprises 17 residues. Per the germline V gene, CDR1 is MNHEY and CDR2 is SMNVEV (reference sequence). The CDR3 DNA is TGTGCCAGCAGTTTTTGGAGGGCTAGCGGGAGGGTCGATGAGCAGTTCTTC. As protein: CASSFWRASGRVDEQFF.

This chain connects TRBV18 to TRBJ2-6; D perhaps matches TRBD2 (5 bases). This CDR3 contains 18 residues. The germline V gene has CDR1 KGHSH and CDR2 LQKENI. V lost 3 bases, J lost 4 bases, and 19 bases lay in between. This CDR3 reads CASSPSSRTSTGANVLTF. CDR3 nucleotides: TGTGCCAGCTCACCGTCAAGCCGTACTAGTACCGGGGCCAACGTCCTGACTTTC. The full variable domain, its missing parts supplied by reference TRBV18 and TRBJ2-6, is NAGVMQNPRHLVRRRGQEARLRCSPMKGHSHVYWYRQLPEEGLKFMVYLQKENIIDESGMPKERFSAEFPKEGPSILRIQQVVRGDSAAYFCASSPSSRTSTGANVLTFGAGSRLTVL.

This chain links TRBV3-1 (or the pseudogene TRBV3-2) with TRBJ1-1; weak D call: TRBD1 (5 bases). Trimming removed 5 bases at V and 3 bases at J, with 10 bases between. The CDR3 runs to 13 residues. Germline V CDR1 and CDR2: LGHDT, YNNKEL (reference sequence). Written as DNA, the CDR3 is TGTGCCAGCAGCGGGGGGGGTTACACTGAAGCTTTCTTT. Amino acid sequence: CASSGGGYTEAFF.

The chain recombines TRBV7-2 with TRBJ2-1; D not certain. Germline CDR1 SGHTA, CDR2 FQGNSA. This CDR3 is 13 amino acids long. With 5 bases removed from V and 5 bases from J, the gap between germline ends came to 10 bases. The CDR3 DNA follows: TGTGCCAGCAGCACTATGAGGAACAATGAGCAGTTCTTC. The encoded protein is CASSTMRNNEQFF.

The CDR3 loop reads CASSSTGGAGQPQHF. CDR3 nucleotides: TGTGCCAGCAGTAGCACAGGGGGCGCAGGCCAGCCCCAGCATTTT. The chain combines TRBV6-5 with TRBJ1-5; 9 bases fit TRBD1. Trimming took 5 bases from V and 7 from J; bases not matched to a gene: 9. The CDR3 consists of 15 residues. Germline CDR1 MNHEY, CDR2 SVGAGI.

The V and J genes are TRBV19 and TRBJ1-5; weak D call: TRBD1 (5 bases). From germline, CDR1 is LNHDA and CDR2 SQIVND (reference sequence). CDR3 size: 15 residues. V lost 3 bases and J lost 4, with 13 bases in between. The CDR3 DNA reads TGTGCCAGTAGTATCGCAGGGACTGGTAATCAGCCCCAGCATTTT. Encoded protein: CASSIAGTGNQPQHF.

The CDR3: CASSVVQPREEQYF. The CDR3 DNA is TGCGCCAGCAGTGTGGTCCAGCCTCGGGAAGAGCAGTACTTC. The V call is TRBV10-2, the J call TRBJ2-7, with D possibly matching TRBD2 (5 bases). The germline V and J ends were trimmed by 4 bases and 7 bases, with 17 bases remaining between them. Germline assignment: CDR1 WSHSY and CDR2 SAAADI. The CDR3 extends over 14 amino acids.